This T cell receptor (beta chain) was identified during a study of CD8 T cells in Susac syndrome. Sequencing of TCR beta was performed on blood CD8+ and CD4+ T cells. V lost 3 bases, J lost 5 bases, and 13 bases lay in between. Germline values: CDR1 MDHEN, CDR2 SYDVKM. The CDR3 runs 14 residues. This clonotype was picked up one time. Random hexamers were used to reverse transcribe the RNA input (about 0.45 to 1 ug). TCRdb reanalysed the immunoSEQ multiplex PCR reads using MiXCR and keeps one entry per CDR3 protein. The sample carries 120,000 or so distinct CDR3 sequences, around 94% recorded once. The chain carries TRBV28 and TRBJ2-5, with D perhaps TRBD2 (6 bases). Sequencing was done on a sample of CD8+ T cells from PBMCs. This sequence was found in a human donor with Susac syndrome. In DNA, the CDR3 is TGTGCCAGCAGTTTTGTCCCTGGGGGGGAGACCCAGTACTTC. It specifies CASSFVPGGETQYF.